These 31 T cell receptor beta chains were all obtained from the same sample, sequenced in a study of OX40 agonist ivuxolimab in advanced cancers. Sequencing used immunoSEQ multiplex PCR; TCRdb keeps in-frame clones, though not all of them. The sample shows 80,000 or so clones, roughly 84% of them seen only once. The sample was CD4+ or CD8+ T cells sorted from blood, taken in a trial of the OX40 agonist ivuxolimab. All receptors come from an adult with an advanced solid tumor such as melanoma, head and neck, liver or kidney cancer.

This chain connects TRBV5-8 to TRBJ2-6, with 7 positions matching TRBD2. There are 18 residues in the CDR3. V was clipped by 0 bases and J by 0 bases; unmatched bases: 6. Germline V gene data show CDR1 as SGHTS and CDR2 as YDEGEE. CDR3 sequence (DNA): TGTGCCAGCAGCTTGGTGGGGGGGACTCCCTCTGGGGCCAACGTCCTGACTTTC. This gives the protein CASSLVGGTPSGANVLTF.

The V and J genes are TRBV2 and TRBJ1-2; no firm D call. With 6 bases removed from V and 8 bases from J, the gap between germline ends came to 16 bases. The germline gives CDR1 SNHLY, CDR2 FYNNEI. The length of the CDR3 is 13 residues. The CDR3 DNA sequence: TGTGCCAGCAGAGTGGGCCCTAGTCGAGGCTACACCTTC. Protein: CASRVGPSRGYTF.

Note on this clone: At the DNA level, this CDR3 is encoded by other sequences in the same sample as well. The chain carries TRBV5-1 and TRBJ1-1, with no clear D. Trimming removed 1 base at V and 7 bases at J, with 14 bases between. There are 14 residues in the CDR3. Germline assignment: CDR1 SGHRS and CDR2 YFSETQ. CDR3 DNA sequence: TGCGCCAGCAGCTTGTGGTCAGGATCCCATGAAGCTTTCTTT. Translation: CASSLWSGSHEAFF.

The chain recombines TRBV28 with TRBJ2-3; 9 nucleotides line up with TRBD2. Per the germline V gene, CDR1 is MDHEN and CDR2 is SYDVKM. V trimming: 7 bases; J trimming: 10 bases; junction bases outside the gene matches: 12. This CDR3 contains 14 residues. CDR3 DNA sequence: TGTGCCAGCACCGCTAGCGGGACCGCCGGGGCGCAGTATTTT. As protein: CASTASGTAGAQYF.

Of note for this clone: The junction shows a germline mismatch at one end, possibly a read error. The chain links TRBV11-2 to TRBJ2-5, with TRBD2 matching 11 bases. CDR3 size: 16 residues. Germline CDR1 reads SGHAT; CDR2 reads FQNNGV. The CDR3: CASNLLAGAEGGAQYF. The CDR3 DNA follows: TGTGCCAGCAACTTACTAGCGGGAGCGGAAGGGGGAGCCCAGTACTTC.

This sequence joins TRBV4-2 and TRBJ1-2, with 10 bases aligning to TRBD1. The CDR3 sequence is 16 residues long. J was trimmed by 2 bases and V by 5 bases; bases with no gene match: 8. Per the germline V gene, CDR1 is LGHNA and CDR2 is YNFKEQ. CDR3 loop: CASSIHGTGVNYGYTF. The CDR3 nucleotides read TGTGCCAGCAGCATTCACGGGACAGGGGTGAACTATGGCTACACCTTC.

The chain joins TRBV11-2 to TRBJ2-3; TRBD1 might be the D (5 bases). V was shortened by 1 base and J by 0 bases, with 11 bases between the two germline ends. Germline V gives CDR1 SGHAT, CDR2 FQNNGV. The CDR3 runs 16 residues. The CDR3 protein is CASSLVRGISTDTQYF. The CDR3 DNA is TGTGCCAGCAGCTTAGTTAGGGGCATTAGCACAGATACGCAGTATTTT.

The chain carries TRBV7-6 and TRBJ2-3; D possibly matches TRBD1 or TRBD2 (5 bases each). Deletions cut 5 bases from V and 2 bases from J, with 14 bases between. Germline lookup yields CDR1 SGHVS and CDR2 FNYEAQ. CDR3 length equals 15 residues. CDR3 region: CASSPTGLITDTQYF. DNA for the CDR3: TGTGCCAGCAGCCCAACGGGGCTAATCACAGATACGCAGTATTTT. The full variable domain, rest sourced from reference TRBV7-6 and TRBJ2-3, is GAGVSQSPRYKVTKRGQDVALRCDPISGHVSLYWYRQALGQGPEFLTYFNYEAQQDKSGLPNDRFSAERPEGSISTLTIQRTEQRDSAMYRCASSPTGLITDTQYFGPGTRLTVL.

V gene TRBV6-1 combines with J gene TRBJ1-1, with TRBD1 matching over 10 bases. V gave up 2 bases and J gave up 6 bases; unmatched junction bases: 9. Germline V lookup: CDR1 MNHNS, CDR2 SASEGT. CDR3 size: 16 residues. The CDR3 protein is CASSETWTGGAPEAFF. CDR3 coding DNA: TGTGCCAGCAGTGAAACATGGACAGGGGGGGCCCCTGAAGCTTTCTTT.

This chain connects TRBV5-5 to TRBJ2-1, with 7 bases fitting TRBD1. V was clipped by 3 bases and J by 2 bases; unmatched bases: 20. Germline V gene sequence: CDR1 SGHKS, CDR2 YYEKEE (reference sequence). This CDR3 is 20 amino acids long. CDR3 in DNA: TGTGCCAGCAGCTCCCAAATCCGCCTGACAGGGAAGGTTCCCTACAATGAGCAGTTCTTC. Translated, it gives CASSSQIRLTGKVPYNEQFF.

The chain employs TRBV5-1 and TRBJ2-7; TRBD2 might be the D (7 bases). Deletions cut 6 bases from V and 5 bases from J, with 24 bases between. CDR1 is SGHRS and CDR2 is YFSETQ in the germline V gene. This CDR3 is built from 16 residues. This chain's CDR3 is CASKVQGGGRGDEQYF. CDR3 bases: TGCGCCAGCAAAGTGCAGGGAGGGGGAAGGGGTGACGAGCAGTACTTC.

The genes are TRBV27 and TRBJ1-1; 11 positions match TRBD1. Trimming took 2 bases from V and 1 from J; bases not matched to a gene: 3. This CDR3 has 16 amino acids. Germline loops: CDR1 MNHEY, CDR2 SMNVEV (reference sequence). The CDR3 is CASSLRTGGGNTEAFF. The CDR3 nucleotides are TGTGCCAGCAGTTTAAGGACAGGGGGCGGGAACACTGAAGCTTTCTTT.

CDR3 sequence reads: CASSPPWGSTDTQYF. CDR3 in DNA: TGTGCCAGCTCACCACCGTGGGGGTCCACAGATACGCAGTATTTT. The chain employs TRBV18 and TRBJ2-3, with D perhaps matching TRBD1 or TRBD2 (5 bases each). Germline V CDR1 and CDR2: KGHSH, LQKENI. V was cut by 0 bases and J by 2 bases, with 9 bases left in between. The CDR3 runs 15 residues.

The chain combines TRBV27 with TRBJ2-1, with D unclear. This CDR3 spans 11 amino acids. Deletions cut 3 bases from V and 10 bases from J, with 7 bases between. The germline gives CDR1 MNHEY, CDR2 SMNVEV (reference sequence). CDR3 loop: CASSFGIEQFF. The DNA for the CDR3 is TGTGCCAGCAGTTTCGGCATCGAGCAGTTCTTC.

This sequence joins TRBV7-6 and TRBJ2-2, with D perhaps given as TRBD1 or TRBD2 (5 bases each). Germline CDR1 reads SGHVS; CDR2 reads FNYEAQ. The CDR3 sequence is 14 residues long. The ends were cut back, 5 bases at V and 1 base at J, with 8 bases in the middle. This CDR3 is CASSRDGNTGELFF. Written as DNA, the CDR3 is TGTGCCAGCAGCCGGGACGGGAACACCGGGGAGCTGTTTTTT.

CDR3 residues: CASSEGSQNIQYF. CDR3 DNA: TGTGCCAGCTCCGAGGGGAGTCAAAACATTCAGTACTTC. The chain uses TRBV18 and TRBJ2-4; D might be TRBD1 or TRBD2, each matching 5 bases. CDR3 length: 13 residues. The germline gives CDR1 KGHSH, CDR2 LQKENI. Trimming shortened V by 6 bases and J by 5 bases, and 11 bases separated the two germline ends.

The CDR3 region has the DNA TGTGCCAGCAGCTCCCCTAGGACTAGCGGGAGGGCCGTCACCGGGGAGCTGTTTTTT. Its protein is CASSSPRTSGRAVTGELFF. The rearrangement links TRBV5-6 to TRBJ2-2; 15 nucleotides agree with TRBD2. CDR3 length: 19 amino acids. CDR1 and CDR2 (germline): SGHDT, YYEEEE. V lost 3 bases and J lost 4; bases outside the gene matches: 10.

The rearrangement links TRBV5-4 to TRBJ1-5; a possible D gene is TRBD1 (5 bases). V lost 4 bases, J lost 3 bases, and 11 bases lay in between. The V gene's germline CDR1 is SGHNT and CDR2 YYREEE (reference sequence). The CDR3 is 14 amino acids. The CDR3 DNA reads as TGTGCCAGCAGCAGGGCAGGGCTCAATCAGCCCCAGCATTTT. It yields the protein CASSRAGLNQPQHF.

CDR3 sequence (DNA): TGTGCCAGTAGACTAGCGGGAGTAGGCACCGGGGAGCTGTTTTTT. The encoded protein is CASRLAGVGTGELFF. The chain couples TRBV19 to TRBJ2-2, with 11 nucleotides matching TRBD2. V lost 6 bases and J lost 4; bases outside the gene matches: 4. This CDR3 is 15 amino acids long. Germline CDR1 LNHDA, CDR2 SQIVND (reference sequence).

V and J are TRBV19 and TRBJ2-7; 9 bases line up with TRBD1. Per germline, CDR1 LNHDA and CDR2 SQIVND (reference sequence). The CDR3 runs to 12 residues. Losses at the gene ends were 9 bases for V and 4 bases for J; bases not matched to a gene: 4. Written as DNA, the CDR3 is TGTGCCAGCCGGGACAGGGCGTACGAGCAGTACTTC. Protein: CASRDRAYEQYF.

The V call is TRBV7-2, the J call TRBJ1-1; D might be TRBD1 (6 bases). V shed 4 bases and J shed 2 bases, with 11 bases lying between them. Looked up from germline, CDR1 is SGHTA and CDR2 is FQGNSA. This CDR3 is 14 amino acids long. The CDR3 nucleotides read TGTGCCAGCAGCTCGAGGGGGGGCAACACTGAAGCTTTCTTT. This encodes CASSSRGGNTEAFF. Supplemented by reference TRBV7-2 and TRBJ1-1, the full variable domain reads GAGVSQSPSNKVTEKGKDVELRCDPISGHTALYWYRQSLGQGLEFLIYFQGNSAPDKSGLPSDRFSAERTGGSVSTLTIQRTQQEDSAVYLCASSSRGGNTEAFFGQGTRLTVV.

The chain's CDR3 is CASSLTAEYTEAFF. In DNA form, the CDR3 reads TGTGCCAGCAGCCTGACAGCAGAATACACTGAAGCTTTCTTT. This rearrangement joins TRBV6-4 to TRBJ1-1, with D tentatively TRBD1 (5 bases). The CDR3 loop spans 14 amino acids. The ends were cut back, 6 bases at V and 3 bases at J, with 14 bases in the middle. Germline lookup yields CDR1 MRHNA and CDR2 SNTAGT.

The chain links TRBV19 to TRBJ1-4; D is undetermined. This CDR3 comprises 15 residues. V was clipped by 1 base and J by 5 bases, with 11 bases between them. Per the germline V gene, CDR1 is LNHDA and CDR2 is SQIVND (reference sequence). The DNA of the CDR3 is TGTGCCAGTAGTATAGGGAAGGGCTTGAATGAAAAACTGTTTTTT. Residues: CASSIGKGLNEKLFF.

The J gene is TRBJ1-5, the V gene TRBV6-5; D remains ambiguous. CDR1 and CDR2 from the germline V gene are MNHEY and SVGAGI. The V end was cut by 4 bases, the J end by 4 bases, with 11 bases between. The CDR3 totals 14 residues. For the CDR3, the DNA is TGTGCCAGCAGTTCTTTTGGTCGGAATCAGCCCCAGCATTTT. It translates to CASSSFGRNQPQHF.

This chain uses TRBV5-1 with TRBJ2-7; 9 bases fit TRBD2. The CDR3 is 17 amino acids. With V trimmed by 4 bases and J by 0 bases, 11 bases remained unmatched. Germline V lookup: CDR1 SGHRS, CDR2 YFSETQ. CDR3 loop: CASSGLGSGGSSYEQYV. The CDR3 DNA reads as TGCGCCAGCAGCGGGCTGGGAAGCGGGGGGAGCTCCTACGAGCAGTACGTC.

This clone appeared a few times. The V and J genes are TRBV18 and TRBJ1-1; D ambiguous. CDR1 and CDR2 from the germline V gene are KGHSH and LQKENI. This CDR3 contains 16 residues. Trimming removed 2 bases at V and 1 base at J, with 14 bases between. CDR3: CASSPRGREGNTEAFF. CDR3 nucleotides: TGTGCCAGCTCACCAAGAGGAAGGGAGGGGAACACTGAAGCTTTCTTT.

The V and J genes are TRBV7-2 and TRBJ2-7; D possibly corresponds to TRBD2 (6 bases). V gave up 6 bases and J gave up 7 bases, with 10 bases separating them. CDR3 size: 11 residues. Germline loops: CDR1 SGHTA, CDR2 FQGNSA. CDR3 region: CASRGGGEQYF. The CDR3 bases are TGTGCCAGCAGGGGGGGTGGTGAGCAGTACTTC.

The count of this clone is one. V gene TRBV5-6 combines with J gene TRBJ1-5; 9 nucleotides agree with TRBD1. CDR3 length equals 15 residues. CDR1 and CDR2 from the germline V gene are SGHDT and YYEEEE. J was trimmed by 3 bases and V by 4 bases; bases with no gene match: 5. CDR3 coding DNA: TGTGCCAGCAGCCCCTGGACAGGGGCCAATCAGCCCCAGCATTTT. This sequence encodes CASSPWTGANQPQHF.

The rearrangement links TRBV28 to TRBJ1-1, with D possibly matching TRBD1 (5 bases). Trimming cost V 7 bases and J 5 bases, with 17 bases left between them. CDR3 length equals 14 residues. Germline V CDR1 and CDR2: MDHEN, SYDVKM. This CDR3 is CASTTSGGRTEAFF. CDR3 coding DNA: TGTGCCAGCACCACTTCGGGGGGAAGAACTGAAGCTTTCTTT.

This clone was picked up one time. The chain couples TRBV28 to TRBJ2-7; TRBD1 matches at 8 bases. V lost 3 bases and J lost 6; bases outside the gene matches: 4. The CDR3 covers 13 residues. Germline CDR1 and CDR2: MDHEN and SYDVKM. The CDR3 protein is CASSLDRVIEQYF. CDR3 DNA: TGTGCCAGCAGTTTGGACAGGGTTATCGAGCAGTACTTC.

The V and J genes are TRBV2 and TRBJ1-4; weak D call: TRBD1 (5 bases). Trimming cost V 8 bases and J 4 bases, with 8 bases left between them. The CDR3 totals 12 residues. CDR1 is SNHLY, CDR2 FYNNEI, per germline. The CDR3 DNA reads TGTGCCAGCCGGGGGAGTAATGAAAAACTGTTTTTT. It encodes CASRGSNEKLFF.